This TCR beta chain was profiled in a study of T-cell memory formation after mild COVID-19. Study-wide background: Clusters of TCRs were largely donor specific. Points from the study as a whole: The finding that pre-infection memory included some responding clones suggested that cross-reactive memory joined. Contracting CD8+ clones were enriched in EMRA, CD4+ mainly in CM and EM.

TCRdb passed the 5' RACE reads through MiXCR, listing each CDR3 protein once. The sample carries under 450,000 distinct CDR3 sequences, 13% to 15% recorded once. The germline V gene has CDR1 MNHEY and CDR2 SVGEGT. The V end lost 6 bases, the J end lost 1 base, and 9 bases lay between the germline ends. CDR3 size: 13 residues. With respect to this clonotype: The antigen is undetermined.

The source is a young man who had mild COVID-19 (a few samples of this study predate the infection). Cell type and time point are not known. The chain recombines TRBV6-2 or TRBV6-3 with TRBJ1-1, with D unresolved. Sequenced sample: PBMCs or a T cell subset sorted from them (not recorded which). CDR3 region: CASRPRRNTEAFF. The CDR3 bases are TGTGCCAGCAGGCCGAGGAGGAACACTGAAGCTTTCTTT.